The table lists the clone carrying this TCR beta chain with many counts. Its specificity is unknown. Individual cDNA molecules carried attached unique molecular identifiers. From the 5' RACE reads, TCRdb called clonotypes with MiXCR, one entry per CDR3 protein. The data show nearly 70,000 distinct CDR3 sequences, over 3.5% seen once. This record comes from a study of early T cells in non-severe SARS-CoV-2 infection. Study summary: Sequencing of bulk RNA from unsorted whole blood was done, without chain pairing. Points from the study as a whole: Matching results from VDJdb favored anti-spike CD8 responses, leaving private and CD4 specificities undetected.

Germline V lookup: CDR1 MNHEY, CDR2 SVGAGI. The CDR3 is 15 residues long. The V and J ends lost 8 bases and 3 bases respectively, with 17 bases between them. Specimen: whole blood, collected at baseline. V and J are TRBV6-5 and TRBJ1-5, with a tentative D call TRBD1 (6 bases). This receptor was taken from an adult who was a healthcare worker with PCR-confirmed SARS-CoV-2 infection or an uninfected control (not recorded which). The donor label of this sample is uncertain. The CDR3 here is CASRKRTEDNQPQHF. The CDR3 DNA is TGTGCCAGCCGAAAACGGACAGAGGACAATCAGCCCCAGCATTTT.